This TCR beta chain was recorded in a study of blood T cell repertoires in COVID-19. This clone was counted a few times. Profiled with immunoSEQ multiplex PCR; TCRdb holds only in-frame clones, not every one. Of some 56,000 clones in the sample, roughly 83% were seen once. Germline CDR1 SGHTA, CDR2 FQGTGA. With 1 base clipped from V and 4 bases from J, the junction kept 13 bases outside the gene matches. The CDR3 has 18 residues. This chain uses TRBV7-3 with TRBJ2-3; 8 positions agree with TRBD2. Sequenced sample: peripheral blood. The sequence was obtained from a woman of 80 years or more with acute or convalescent COVID-19. CDR3 nucleotide sequence: TGTGCCAGCAGCTTAATCTCCTTGAAGCGGGAGAGTGCAGATACGCAGTATTTT. As protein: CASSLISLKRESADTQYF.